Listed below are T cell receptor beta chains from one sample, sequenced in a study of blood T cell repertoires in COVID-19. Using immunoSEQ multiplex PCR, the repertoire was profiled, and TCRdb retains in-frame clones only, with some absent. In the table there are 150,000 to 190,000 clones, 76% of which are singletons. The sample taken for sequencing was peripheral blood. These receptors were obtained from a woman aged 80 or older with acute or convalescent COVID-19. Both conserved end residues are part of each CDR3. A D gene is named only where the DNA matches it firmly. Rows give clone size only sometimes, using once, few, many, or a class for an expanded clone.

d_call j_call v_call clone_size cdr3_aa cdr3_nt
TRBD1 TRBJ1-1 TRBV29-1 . CSSWTGRGTEAFF TGCAGCTCGTGGACAGGCCGAGGAACTGAAGCTTTCTTT
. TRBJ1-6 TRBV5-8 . CASSLNGGSPLHF TGTGCCAGCAGCTTGAACGGAGGGTCACCCCTCCACTTT
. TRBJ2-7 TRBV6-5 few CASRLRPEAYEQYF TGTGCCAGCAGACTACGCCCGGAGGCCTACGAGCAGTACTTC
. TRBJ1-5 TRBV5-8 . CASRLQDVQPQHF TGTGCCAGCAGACTTCAGGATGTTCAGCCCCAGCATTTT
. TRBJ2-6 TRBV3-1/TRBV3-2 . CASSLEGSGANVLTF TGTGCCAGCAGCCTCGAGGGCTCTGGGGCCAACGTCCTGACTTTC
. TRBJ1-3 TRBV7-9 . CASSPTWGGQVGNTIYF TGTGCCAGCAGCCCGACTTGGGGGGGGCAGGTTGGAAACACCATATATTTT
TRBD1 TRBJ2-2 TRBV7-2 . CASSPRDPGQGAGELFF TGTGCCAGCAGCCCGCGGGACCCGGGACAGGGGGCCGGGGAGCTGTTTTTT
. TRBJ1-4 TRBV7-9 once CASSLVRDENEKLFF TGTGCCAGCAGCTTAGTCAGGGATGAAAATGAAAAACTGTTTTTT
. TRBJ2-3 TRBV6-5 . CATCWSRQGKNTQYF TGTGCCACCTGTTGGTCTCGTCAGGGCAAGAATACGCAGTATTTT
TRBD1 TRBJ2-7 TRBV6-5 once CASSSTGGLIYEQYF TGTGCCAGCAGCAGTACAGGGGGCCTCATCTACGAGCAGTACTTC
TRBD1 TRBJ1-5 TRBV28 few CASSSPSPPTGGLRNQPQHF TGTGCCAGCAGTTCCCCCTCACCCCCGACAGGGGGATTAAGGAATCAGCCCCAGCATTTT
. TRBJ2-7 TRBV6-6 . CASSYVPDVGYEQYF TGTGCCAGCAGTTATGTGCCAGATGTCGGGTACGAGCAGTACTTC
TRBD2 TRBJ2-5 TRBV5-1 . CASTLGASGAEETQYF TGCGCCAGCACCCTGGGGGCTAGCGGGGCAGAAGAGACCCAGTACTTC
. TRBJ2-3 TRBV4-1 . CASSQDPARGDSQYF TGCGCCAGCAGCCAAGATCCGGCTAGAGGTGACTCGCAGTATTTT
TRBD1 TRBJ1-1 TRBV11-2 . CASSLGLTGVDTEAFF TGTGCCAGCAGCTTAGGACTAACAGGGGTGGACACTGAAGCTTTCTTT
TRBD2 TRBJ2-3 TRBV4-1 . CASSLSGRGTDTQYF TGCGCCAGCAGCCTTAGCGGGAGGGGCACAGATACGCAGTATTTT
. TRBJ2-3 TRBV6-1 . CASSEALQELTDTQYF TGTGCCAGCAGTGAAGCGCTACAGGAGCTCACAGATACGCAGTATTTT
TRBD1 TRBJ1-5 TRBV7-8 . CASSLGTGIQPQHF TGTGCCAGCAGCCTAGGGACAGGGATTCAGCCCCAGCATTTT
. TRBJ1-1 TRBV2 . CASRTARTEAFF TGTGCCAGCAGAACCGCGCGTACTGAAGCTTTCTTT
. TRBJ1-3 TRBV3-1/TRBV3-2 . CASSQDRAFGNTIYF TGTGCCAGCAGCCAAGACAGGGCTTTCGGAAACACCATATATTTT
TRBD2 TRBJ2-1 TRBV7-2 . CASSLGTSGADEQFF TGTGCCAGCAGCTTAGGAACTAGCGGGGCTGATGAGCAGTTCTTC
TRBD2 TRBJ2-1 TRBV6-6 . CASSYDGTSGKNEQFF TGTGCCAGCAGTTACGACGGGACTAGCGGGAAGAATGAGCAGTTCTTC
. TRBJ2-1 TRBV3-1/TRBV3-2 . CASSQGQGIVNEQFF TGTGCCAGCAGCCAAGGGCAGGGGATAGTAAATGAGCAGTTCTTC
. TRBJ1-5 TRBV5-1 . CASSLAGQEPQHF TGCGCCAGCAGCTTGGCGGGACAAGAGCCCCAGCATTTT
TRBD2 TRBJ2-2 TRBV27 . CASSFTLAGGRTGELFF TGTGCCAGCAGTTTTACCCTAGCGGGAGGTAGGACCGGGGAGCTGTTTTTT
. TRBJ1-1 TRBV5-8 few CASSLYGGAFF TGTGCCAGCAGCTTGTACGGGGGAGCTTTCTTT
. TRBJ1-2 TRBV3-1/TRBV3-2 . CASRRHDSALYGYTF TGTGCCAGCAGGCGCCATGACAGTGCCCTCTATGGCTACACCTTC
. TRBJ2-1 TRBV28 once CASSLYRDTNEQFF TGTGCCAGCAGTTTGTACCGGGACACCAATGAGCAGTTCTTC
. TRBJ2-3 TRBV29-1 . CSVYEGTDTQYF TGCAGCGTTTATGAGGGAACAGATACGCAGTATTTT
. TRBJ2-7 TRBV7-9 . CASSLKDTPPGEQYF TGTGCCAGCAGCTTAAAGGACACGCCGCCTGGCGAGCAGTACTTC
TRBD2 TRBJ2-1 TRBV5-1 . CASSRTSGASYNEQFF TGCGCCAGCAGCCGGACTAGCGGGGCCTCCTACAATGAGCAGTTCTTC
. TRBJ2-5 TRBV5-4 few CASHSGGNPQETQYF TGTGCCAGCCACAGTGGAGGAAATCCCCAAGAGACCCAGTACTTC
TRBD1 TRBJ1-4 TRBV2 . CASSEQGADEKLFF TGTGCCAGCAGCGAACAGGGGGCGGATGAAAAACTGTTTTTT